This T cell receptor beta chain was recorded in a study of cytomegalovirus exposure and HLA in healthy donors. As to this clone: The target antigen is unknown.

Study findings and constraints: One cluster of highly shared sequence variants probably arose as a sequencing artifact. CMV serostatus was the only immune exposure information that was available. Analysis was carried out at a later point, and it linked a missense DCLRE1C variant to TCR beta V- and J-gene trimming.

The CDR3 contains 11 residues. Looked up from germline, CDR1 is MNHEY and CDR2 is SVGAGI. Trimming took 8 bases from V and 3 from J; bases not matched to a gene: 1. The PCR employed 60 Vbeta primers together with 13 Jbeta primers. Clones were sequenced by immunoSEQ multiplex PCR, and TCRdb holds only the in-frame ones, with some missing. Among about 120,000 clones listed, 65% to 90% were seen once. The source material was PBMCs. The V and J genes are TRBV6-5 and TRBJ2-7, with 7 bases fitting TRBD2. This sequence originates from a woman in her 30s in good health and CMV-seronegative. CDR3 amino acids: CASGGVYEQYF. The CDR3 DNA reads TGTGCCAGCGGGGGGGTCTACGAGCAGTACTTC.